Listed below are T cell receptor beta chains from one sample, sequenced in a study of control samples from healthy donors and cancer patients. Generated by immunoSEQ multiplex PCR, the TCRdb table keeps only in-frame clones and is missing some. The repertoire holds roughly 120,000 clones, with about 93% as singletons. The sequencing sample was made of PBMCs. The receptors were sampled from a man in his forties or fifties with head and neck cancer. The CDR3 runs from the conserved cysteine through the conserved F or W. D genes are given only for firm matches. Clone size is shown for a subset of rows, as once, few, many or a class of expanded clone.

len,j_gene,d_gene,v_gene,abundance,CDR3aa,CDR3nt
17,TRBJ2-7,TRBD1,TRBV9,once,CASSAPSEGQGIYEQYF,TGTGCCAGCAGCGCCCCGTCCGAGGGACAGGGGATCTACGAGCAGTACTTC
14,TRBJ2-2,NA,TRBV11-3,NA,CASSPQPTGGELFF,TGTGCCAGCAGCCCACAGCCGACGGGTGGGGAGCTGTTTTTT
15,TRBJ1-1,NA,TRBV4-2,NA,CASSQGLGLGQEAFF,TGTGCCAGCAGCCAGGGGTTAGGTCTCGGACAGGAAGCTTTCTTT
15,TRBJ1-5,TRBD1,TRBV7-8,NA,CASSTGTVSNQPQHF,TGTGCCAGCAGCACCGGGACAGTTAGCAATCAGCCCCAGCATTTT
15,TRBJ2-3,NA,TRBV19,NA,CASSISRAGANTQYF,TGTGCCAGTAGTATTAGTAGGGCAGGGGCGAATACGCAGTATTTT
13,TRBJ1-2,NA,TRBV30,once,CAWRLAGVYGYTF,TGTGCCTGGAGGTTGGCCGGGGTCTATGGCTACACCTTC
14,TRBJ2-4,NA,TRBV2,NA,CASDREGSKNIQYF,TGTGCCAGTGACAGGGAGGGATCCAAAAACATTCAGTACTTC
14,TRBJ1-1,NA,TRBV19,NA,CASSRFKQFTEAFF,TGTGCCAGTAGTAGATTTAAACAGTTCACTGAAGCTTTCTTT
14,TRBJ2-7,TRBD1,TRBV6-5,NA,CASHRGQGINEQYF,TGTGCCAGCCATAGAGGACAGGGGATAAACGAGCAGTACTTC
14,TRBJ1-5,NA,TRBV7-2,NA,CASSRTGIDQPQHF,TGTGCCAGCAGCCGGACGGGAATCGATCAGCCCCAGCATTTT
16,TRBJ2-3,TRBD2,TRBV4-2,NA,CASSQGLATSTDTQYF,TGTGCCAGCAGCCAGGGACTAGCAACTAGCACAGATACGCAGTATTTT
14,TRBJ1-1,NA,TRBV7-3,NA,CASSQGQAYTEAFF,TGTGCCAGCAGCCAAGGTCAGGCGTACACTGAAGCTTTCTTT
16,TRBJ1-6,NA,TRBV19,NA,CASSIQRTAINSPLHF,TGTGCCAGTAGTATCCAAAGGACAGCTATTAATTCACCCCTCCACTTT
13,TRBJ1-1,NA,TRBV30,NA,CAWEPRGRLEAFF,TGTGCCTGGGAACCCAGAGGACGTCTTGAAGCTTTCTTT
14,TRBJ2-7,NA,TRBV5-6,NA,CASSFGVGTYEQYF,TGTGCCAGCAGCTTCGGAGTGGGAACCTACGAGCAGTACTTC
13,TRBJ2-1,TRBD1,TRBV29-1,NA,CSAGTGGRNEQFF,TGCAGCGCTGGGACAGGGGGACGCAATGAGCAGTTCTTC
13,TRBJ2-5,TRBD2,TRBV5-1,NA,CASNLGGKETQYF,TGCGCCAGCAACTTGGGGGGGAAAGAGACCCAGTACTTC
16,TRBJ2-1,TRBD2,TRBV7-2,NA,CASSPRPSGGANEQFF,TGTGCCAGCAGCCCCCGACCTAGCGGGGGGGCTAATGAGCAGTTCTTC
13,TRBJ2-3,NA,TRBV18,NA,CASSPRQADTQYF,TGTGCCAGCTCACCCAGGCAGGCAGATACGCAGTATTTT
15,TRBJ2-7,TRBD2,TRBV7-8,NA,CASSFRRGGAYEQYF,TGTGCCAGCAGCTTTAGACGCGGGGGGGCCTACGAGCAGTACTTC
14,TRBJ1-2,TRBD1,TRBV5-4,NA,CASSPGDRGYGYTF,TGTGCCAGCAGCCCGGGGGACAGGGGGTATGGCTACACCTTC
17,TRBJ2-3,TRBD2,TRBV9,few,CASSVAAGRGATDTQYF,TGTGCCAGCAGCGTAGCAGCTGGGCGGGGGGCCACAGATACGCAGTATTTT
12,TRBJ2-7,NA,TRBV7-8,NA,CASSPSGYEQYF,TGTGCCAGCAGCCCCTCTGGCTACGAGCAGTACTTC
15,TRBJ1-2,TRBD1,TRBV6-5,NA,CASSKWTGSNYGYTF,TGTGCCAGCAGTAAATGGACAGGGTCTAACTATGGCTACACCTTC
11,TRBJ2-7,TRBD1,TRBV30,NA,CAWGQAYEQYF,TGTGCCTGGGGACAGGCCTACGAGCAGTACTTC
15,TRBJ2-2,TRBD1,TRBV7-8,NA,CASSLGDRDTGELFF,TGTGCCAGCAGCTTAGGGGACAGGGACACCGGGGAGCTGTTTTTT
14,TRBJ2-3,TRBD1,TRBV7-3,NA,CASSSRTGPDTQYF,TGTGCCAGCAGCTCACGGACAGGTCCAGATACGCAGTATTTT
14,TRBJ1-6,NA,TRBV27,NA,CASSLQGLNSPLHF,TGTGCCAGCAGTTTACAGGGATTGAATTCACCCCTCCACTTT
15,TRBJ1-2,NA,TRBV5-8,NA,CASSLGRSSAYGYTF,TGTGCCAGCAGCCTTGGTCGGAGTTCAGCCTATGGCTACACCTTC
14,TRBJ1-5,NA,TRBV28,once,CASRTMASNQPQHF,TGTGCCAGCCGGACAATGGCGAGCAATCAGCCCCAGCATTTT
15,TRBJ2-5,TRBD2,TRBV9,NA,CASSVSSGGAETQYF,TGTGCCAGCAGCGTATCTAGCGGGGGGGCCGAGACCCAGTACTTC
13,TRBJ1-2,NA,TRBV5-1,NA,CASSFDSNYGYTF,TGCGCCAGCAGCTTTGACAGTAACTATGGCTACACCTTC
16,TRBJ1-6,TRBD1,TRBV5-1,NA,CASSLAGQGYGSPLHF,TGCGCCAGCAGCTTGGCAGGACAGGGGTACGGTTCACCCCTCCACTTT
15,TRBJ2-3,TRBD1,TRBV5-4,NA,CASSLTGGWTDTQYF,TGTGCCAGCAGCTTGACAGGGGGCTGGACAGATACGCAGTATTTT
13,TRBJ2-5,NA,TRBV7-2,NA,CASSKGLTETQYF,TGTGCCAGCAGCAAGGGACTGACTGAGACCCAGTACTTC
13,TRBJ1-2,NA,TRBV30,NA,CAWSVAGNYGYTF,TGTGCCTGGAGTGTGGCGGGGAACTATGGCTACACCTTC
12,TRBJ1-1,NA,TRBV7-9,NA,CAIRGRVTEAFF,TGTGCCATTCGAGGGCGCGTCACTGAAGCTTTCTTT